This TCR beta chain originates from a study of blood T cell repertoires in COVID-19. Assay used: immunoSEQ multiplex PCR; TCRdb lists only in-frame clones, some missing. The data hold about 96,000 clones, with 80% observed a single time. Germline loops: CDR1 SEHNR, CDR2 FQNEAQ (reference sequence). This CDR3 has 13 amino acids. V lost 4 bases and J lost 4, with 10 bases in between. The receptor was isolated from a man aged 45 to 65 who had recovered from COVID-19. The chain recombines TRBV7-9 with TRBJ2-5; possibly TRBD1 for D (6 bases). The sequencing sample was made of peripheral blood. The CDR3 coding sequence is TGTGCCAGCAGCTCAAGAGGGGGAGAGACCCAGTACTTC. This codes for CASSSRGGETQYF.